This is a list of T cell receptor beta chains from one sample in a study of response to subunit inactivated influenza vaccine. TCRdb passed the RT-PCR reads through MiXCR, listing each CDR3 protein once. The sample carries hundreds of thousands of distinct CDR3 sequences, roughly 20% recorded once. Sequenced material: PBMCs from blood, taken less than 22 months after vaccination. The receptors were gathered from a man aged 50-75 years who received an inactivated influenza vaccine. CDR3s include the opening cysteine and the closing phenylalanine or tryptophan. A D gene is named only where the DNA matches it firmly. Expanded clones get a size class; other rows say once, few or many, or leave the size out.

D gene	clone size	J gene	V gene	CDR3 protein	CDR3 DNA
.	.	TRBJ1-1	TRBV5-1	CASTIGGVNTEAFF	TGCGCCAGCACCATTGGAGGGGTAAACACTGAAGCTTTCTTT
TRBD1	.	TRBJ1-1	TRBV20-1	CSAREGTVLNTEAFF	TGCAGTGCTAGGGAAGGGACAGTACTGAACACTGAAGCTTTCTTT
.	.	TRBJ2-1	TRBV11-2	CASSFADWYNEQFF	TGTGCCAGCAGCTTTGCTGACTGGTACAATGAGCAGTTCTTC
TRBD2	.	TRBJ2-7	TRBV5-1	CASSLGTGRAEYEQYF	TGCGCCAGCAGCTTGGGAACCGGGAGGGCCGAATACGAGCAGTACTTC
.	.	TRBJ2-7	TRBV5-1	CASSPARTASYYEQYF	TGCGCCAGCAGCCCAGCCCGGACGGCTAGTTACTACGAGCAGTACTTC
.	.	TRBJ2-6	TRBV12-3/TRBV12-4	CASSLRGPHSGANVLTF	TGTGCCAGCAGTTTACGGGGGCCCCACTCTGGGGCCAACGTCCTGACTTTC
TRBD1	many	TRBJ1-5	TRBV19	CASTRPGTAHAQHF	TGTGCCAGTACCCGCCCAGGGACAGCTCATGCCCAGCATTTT
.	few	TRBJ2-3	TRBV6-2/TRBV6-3	CASSYSDSTDTQYF	TGTGCCAGCAGTTACTCGGACAGCACAGATACGCAGTATTTT
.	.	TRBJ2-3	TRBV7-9	CASSSEGRSDTQYF	TGTGCCAGCAGCTCCGAGGGTAGATCAGATACGCAGTATTTT
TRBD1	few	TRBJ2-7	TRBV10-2	CASSEKFGTGGLDEQYF	TGCGCCAGCAGTGAGAAATTCGGGACAGGGGGTTTGGACGAGCAGTACTTC
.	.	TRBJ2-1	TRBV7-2	CASSLRRTTGDEQFF	TGTGCCAGCAGCCTCCGGAGGACAACGGGGGATGAGCAGTTCTTC
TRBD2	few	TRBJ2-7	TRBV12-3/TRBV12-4	CASRPSGVYEQYF	TGTGCCAGCAGACCGAGCGGGGTATACGAGCAGTACTTC
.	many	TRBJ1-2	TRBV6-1	CASRTFGAFLGYTF	TGTGCCAGCAGGACTTTCGGAGCATTCTTGGGCTACACCTTC